This T cell receptor (beta chain) was observed in a study of cytomegalovirus exposure and HLA in healthy donors. Broader study findings: HLA-A and HLA-B allele assignments for most subjects were reportedly predicted accurately using TCR beta sequences.

CDR1 and CDR2 (germline): LNHDA, SQIVND (reference sequence). V was clipped by 5 bases and J by 5 bases; unmatched bases: 9. The CDR3 covers 15 residues. The primer mix had 60 Vbeta and 13 Jbeta primers. Assay used: immunoSEQ multiplex PCR; TCRdb lists only in-frame clones, some missing. The sample has about 150,000 clones, around four fifths seen once. As concerns this clone: Its cognate antigen is unknown.

Specimen: PBMCs. The sequence derives from a male donor in good health and CMV-seronegative. The chain carries TRBV19 and TRBJ1-5; 7 bases are a match to TRBD1. CDR3 sequence: CASSFGQAGYQPQHF. The DNA of the CDR3 is TGTGCCAGTAGTTTCGGACAGGCCGGTTATCAGCCCCAGCATTTT.